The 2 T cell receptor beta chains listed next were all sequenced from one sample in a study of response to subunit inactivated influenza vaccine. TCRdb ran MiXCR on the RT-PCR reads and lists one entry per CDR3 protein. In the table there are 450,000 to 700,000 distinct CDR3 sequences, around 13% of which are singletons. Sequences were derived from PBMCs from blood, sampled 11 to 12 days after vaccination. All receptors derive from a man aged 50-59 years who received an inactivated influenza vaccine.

Here the CDR3 reads CASSQVVSYNEQFF. CDR3 DNA sequence: TGTGCCAGCAGCCAAGTGGTATCCTACAATGAGCAGTTCTTC. The chain joins TRBV3-1 to TRBJ2-1; D unclear. Germline V gene sequence: CDR1 LGHDT, CDR2 YNNKEL (reference sequence). V shed 1 base and J shed 1 base, with 5 bases lying between them. The CDR3 runs 14 residues.

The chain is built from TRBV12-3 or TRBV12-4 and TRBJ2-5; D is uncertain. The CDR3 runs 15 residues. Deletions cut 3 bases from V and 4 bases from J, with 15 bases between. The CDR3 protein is CASSFPGTRRETQYF. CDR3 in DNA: TGTGCCAGCAGTTTTCCGGGCACTCGGAGAGAGACCCAGTACTTC.